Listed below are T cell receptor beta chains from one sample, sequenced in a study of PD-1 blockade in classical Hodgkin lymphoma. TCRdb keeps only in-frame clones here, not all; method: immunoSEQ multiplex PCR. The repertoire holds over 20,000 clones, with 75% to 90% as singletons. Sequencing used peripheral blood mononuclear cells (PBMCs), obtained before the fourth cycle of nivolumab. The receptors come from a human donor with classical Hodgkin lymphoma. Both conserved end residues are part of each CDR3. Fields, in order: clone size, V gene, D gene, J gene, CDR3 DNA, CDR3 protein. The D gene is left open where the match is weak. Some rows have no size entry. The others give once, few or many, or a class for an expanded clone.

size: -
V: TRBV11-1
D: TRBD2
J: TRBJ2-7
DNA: TGTGCCAGCAGCCGCGGACTAGCGGGAGAGCAGTACTTC
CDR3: CASSRGLAGEQYF

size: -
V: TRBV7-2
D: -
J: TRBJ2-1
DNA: TGTGCCAGCAGCTTAACCCATCTGGTCTACAATGAGCAGTTCTTC
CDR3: CASSLTHLVYNEQFF

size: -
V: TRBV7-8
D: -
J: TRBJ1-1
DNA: TGTGCCAGCAGCTTTAGGGCCTCGCCCCCCACTGAAGCTTTCTTT
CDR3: CASSFRASPPTEAFF

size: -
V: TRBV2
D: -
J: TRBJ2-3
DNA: TGTGCCAGCACCCCAGGGGCTAGATGGGCAGATACGCAGTATTTT
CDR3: CASTPGARWADTQYF

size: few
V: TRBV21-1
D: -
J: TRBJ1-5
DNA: TGTGCCAGCAGCAAATCAGGAAGGGGCAATCAGCCCCAGCATTTT
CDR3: CASSKSGRGNQPQHF

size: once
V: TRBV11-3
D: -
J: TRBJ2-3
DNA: TGTGCCAGCAGCTTAGGACAGTCCCGCACAGATACGCAGTATTTT
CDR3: CASSLGQSRTDTQYF

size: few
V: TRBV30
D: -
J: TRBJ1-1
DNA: TGTGCCTGGAGTGTATCAGGGCTAGAATTTGAAGCTTTCTTT
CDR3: CAWSVSGLEFEAFF

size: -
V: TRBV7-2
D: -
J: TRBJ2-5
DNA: TGTGCCAGCAGCTTAGGCCAGCATGAGACCCAGTACTTC
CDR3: CASSLGQHETQYF

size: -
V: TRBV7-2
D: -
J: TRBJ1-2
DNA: TGTGCCAGCAGCTTAAAAGGGAGAGGCTACACCTTC
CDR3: CASSLKGRGYTF

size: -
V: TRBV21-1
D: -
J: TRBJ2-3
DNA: TGTGCCAGCAGCAAAGTGCCCCCGGACAGGGATAGGGCAGATACGCAGTATTTT
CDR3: CASSKVPPDRDRADTQYF

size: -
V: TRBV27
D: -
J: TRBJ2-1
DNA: TGTGCCAGCAGTTTTGGCGGGACCTACAATGAGCAGTTCTTC
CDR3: CASSFGGTYNEQFF

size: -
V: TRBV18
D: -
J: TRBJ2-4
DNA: TGTGCCAGCTCACCACCGGAGGGCTGGAACATTCAGTACTTC
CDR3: CASSPPEGWNIQYF

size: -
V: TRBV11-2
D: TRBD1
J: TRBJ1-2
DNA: TGTGCCAGCACCTCGACAGGGGCGGTCTATGGCTACACCTTC
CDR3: CASTSTGAVYGYTF

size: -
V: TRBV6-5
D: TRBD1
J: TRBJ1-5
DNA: TGTGCCAGCAGCCCAAACCGACAGGGGGCGATGCCCCAGCATTTT
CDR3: CASSPNRQGAMPQHF

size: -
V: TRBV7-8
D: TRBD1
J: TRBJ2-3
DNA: TGTGCCAGCAGCCAACGGGACAGGGTTAGCACAGATACGCAGTATTTT
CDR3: CASSQRDRVSTDTQYF

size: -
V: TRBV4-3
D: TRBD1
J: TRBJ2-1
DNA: TGCGCCAGCAGCCAACCGGGACAGGGAGTTAATGAGCAGTTCTTC
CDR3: CASSQPGQGVNEQFF

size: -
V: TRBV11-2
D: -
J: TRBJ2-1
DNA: TGTGCCAGCCGCAAATCCGGGACGGACTCCTACAATGAGCAGTTCTTC
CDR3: CASRKSGTDSYNEQFF

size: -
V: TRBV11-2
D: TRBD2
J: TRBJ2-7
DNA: TGTGCCAGCAGCTTAACTAGCGGGGGTGGAGAGCAGTACTTC
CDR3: CASSLTSGGGEQYF

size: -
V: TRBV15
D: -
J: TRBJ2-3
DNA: TGTGCCACCAGCAAACCCTACACAGGGACGGGCACAGATACGCAGTATTTT
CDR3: CATSKPYTGTGTDTQYF

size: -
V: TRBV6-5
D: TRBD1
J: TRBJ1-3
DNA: TGTGCCAGCAGTGCAGGACAGGTGGCTGGAAACACCATATATTTT
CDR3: CASSAGQVAGNTIYF

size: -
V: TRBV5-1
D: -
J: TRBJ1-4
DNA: TGCGCCAGCAGCTTGGAGGCAAACGATGAAAAACTGTTTTTT
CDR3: CASSLEANDEKLFF

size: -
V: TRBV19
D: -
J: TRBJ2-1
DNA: TGTGCCAGTAGTATAAGGAATGAGCAGTTCTTC
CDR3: CASSIRNEQFF

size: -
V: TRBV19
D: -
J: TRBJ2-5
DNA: TGTGCCAGTAGTATATCAGGGACGGGGGAGACCCAGTACTTC
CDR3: CASSISGTGETQYF

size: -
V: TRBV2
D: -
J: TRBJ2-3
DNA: TGTGCCAGCAGCCTCGGTTTTGATACGCAGTATTTT
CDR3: CASSLGFDTQYF

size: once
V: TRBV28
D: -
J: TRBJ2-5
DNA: TGTGCCGCACAGAGAGTGACAGCCCAAGAGACCCAGTACTTC
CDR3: CAAQRVTAQETQYF

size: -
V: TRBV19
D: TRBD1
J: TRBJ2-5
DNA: TGTGCCAGTAGTCTCACAGGGGGCCAAGAGACCCAGTACTTC
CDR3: CASSLTGGQETQYF

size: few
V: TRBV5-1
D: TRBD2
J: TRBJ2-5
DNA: TGCGCCAGCAGCTTGTACCTAGCGGGTCTCCAAGAGACCCAGTACTTC
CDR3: CASSLYLAGLQETQYF